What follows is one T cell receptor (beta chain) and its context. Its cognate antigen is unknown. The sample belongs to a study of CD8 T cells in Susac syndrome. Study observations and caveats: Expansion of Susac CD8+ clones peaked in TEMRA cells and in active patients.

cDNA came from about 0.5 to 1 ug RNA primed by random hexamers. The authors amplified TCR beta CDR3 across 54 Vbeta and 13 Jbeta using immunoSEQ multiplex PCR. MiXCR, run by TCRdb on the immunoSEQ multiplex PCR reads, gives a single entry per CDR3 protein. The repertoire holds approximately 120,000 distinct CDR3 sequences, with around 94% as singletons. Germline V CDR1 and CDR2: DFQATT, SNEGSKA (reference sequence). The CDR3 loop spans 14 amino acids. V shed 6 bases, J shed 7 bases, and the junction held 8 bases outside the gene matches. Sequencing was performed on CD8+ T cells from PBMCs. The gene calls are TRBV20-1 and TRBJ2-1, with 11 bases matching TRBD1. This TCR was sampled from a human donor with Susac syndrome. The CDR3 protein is CSAEGQGDHNEQFF. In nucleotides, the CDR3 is TGCAGTGCGGAGGGACAGGGGGATCATAATGAGCAGTTCTTC.